The 25 T cell receptor beta chains below all came from one sample that was sequenced in a study of T cells after yellow fever vaccination. Each CDR3 protein gets one entry after TCRdb re-called the 5' RACE reads with MiXCR. The sample lists under 600,000 distinct CDR3 sequences, 21% occurring once. Here the sequenced sample was PBMCs, taken less than 25 days after the first yellow fever vaccination. The receptors originated from a man in his late teens or twenties who received the YFV17D yellow fever vaccine.

This clonotype was seen a single time. V and J are TRBV7-2 and TRBJ2-1; D is unclear. Trimming removed 1 base from V and 7 bases from J, with 14 bases in between. In germline, CDR1 is SGHTA, CDR2 FQGNSA. The CDR3 is 15 amino acids. The CDR3 here is CASSLVVNPSNEQFF. Here the CDR3 DNA reads TGTGCCAGCAGCTTAGTGGTGAACCCGTCGAATGAGCAGTTCTTC.

This clonotype has ten or more counts. J is TRBJ1-2 and V is TRBV12-3 or TRBV12-4, with 7 nucleotides matching TRBD1. Trimming at V came to 5 bases and at J to 8 bases, leaving 11 bases not matched to a gene. This CDR3 is 14 amino acids long. CDR3 amino acids: CASSISTGWVGYTF. CDR3 coding DNA: TGTGCCAGCAGTATATCGACAGGGTGGGTCGGCTACACCTTC.

This chain joins TRBV6-5 and TRBJ2-4; D unclear. The V and J ends lost 0 bases and 8 bases respectively, with 11 bases between them. CDR1 and CDR2 (germline): MNHEY, SVGAGI. This CDR3 comprises 14 residues. CDR3 in DNA: TGTGCCAGCAGTTACTCAGGGCTCAAGGACATTCAGTACTTC. It specifies CASSYSGLKDIQYF.

This clonotype was detected a few times. This chain connects TRBV7-3 to TRBJ2-5; tentatively, D is TRBD1 or TRBD2 (5 bases each). CDR3 length: 15 residues. Trimming removed 4 bases from V and 3 bases from J, with 15 bases in between. From germline, CDR1 is SGHTA and CDR2 FQGTGA. CDR3: CASSSLPGAEETQYF. CDR3 coding DNA: TGTGCCAGCAGCTCATTACCCGGGGCAGAAGAGACCCAGTACTTC.

This chain links TRBV5-1 with TRBJ2-7, with TRBD1 matching 11 bases. This CDR3 region has 15 residues. Germline assignment: CDR1 SGHRS and CDR2 YFSETQ. The V segment lost 0 bases and the J segment 6 bases; nucleotides outside the gene matches: 5. CDR3 region: CASSLEGQGVSEQYV. DNA of the CDR3: TGCGCCAGCAGCTTGGAGGGACAGGGGGTGTCCGAGCAGTACGTC.

This clonotype was observed a handful of times. The chain is built from TRBV7-2 and TRBJ2-5, with D possibly called TRBD1 or TRBD2 (6 bases each). Germline assignment: CDR1 SGHTA and CDR2 FQGNSA. Deletions cut 2 bases from V and 5 bases from J, with 12 bases between. The CDR3 loop spans 14 amino acids. The CDR3 region is CASSLMGGEETQYF. For the CDR3, the DNA is TGTGCCAGCAGCTTAATGGGGGGCGAGGAGACCCAGTACTTC.

The V and J genes are TRBV5-1 and TRBJ2-3; D is unresolved. Germline-derived CDR1 and CDR2 are SGHRS and YFSETQ. Between the trimmed V and J ends, which lost 0 bases and 0 bases, there was a span of 8 bases. The CDR3 is made up of 15 amino acids. As DNA, the CDR3 is TGCGCCAGCAGCTTGGTAACAGCTAGCACAGATACGCAGTATTTT. It encodes CASSLVTASTDTQYF. Full variable domain (outside the CDR3, taken from reference TRBV5-1 and TRBJ2-3): KAGVTQTPRYLIKTRGQQVTLSCSPISGHRSVSWYQQTPGQGLQFLFEYFSETQRNKGNFPGRFSGRQFSNSRSEMNVSTLELGDSALYLCASSLVTASTDTQYFGPGTRLTVL.

This clonotype was recorded only once. The gene calls are TRBV7-9 and TRBJ2-1; TRBD2 matches at 7 bases. Per germline, CDR1 SEHNR and CDR2 FQNEAQ (reference sequence). The CDR3 has 17 residues. With V trimmed by 7 bases and J by 1 base, 13 bases remained unmatched. CDR3 bases: TGTGCCAGCACCGTCAACCGACTAGCATGGTCCTACAATGAGCAGTTCTTC. Translated: CASTVNRLAWSYNEQFF.

This chain connects TRBV29-1 to TRBJ2-5; 13 bases agree with TRBD2. Losses at the gene ends were 5 bases for V and 3 bases for J; bases not matched to a gene: 6. There are 15 residues in the CDR3. Per the germline V gene, CDR1 is SQVTM and CDR2 is ANQGSEA. Written as DNA, the CDR3 is TGCAGCGTTAGCGGACTAGCGGGGGCCAAAGAGACCCAGTACTTC. Protein product: CSVSGLAGAKETQYF. The full variable domain, in which reference TRBV29-1 and TRBJ2-5 provide the parts outside the CDR3, is SAVISQKPSRDICQRGTSLTIQCQVDSQVTMMFWYRQQPGQSLTLIATANQGSEATYESGFVIDKFPISRPNLTFSTLTVSNMSPEDSSIYLCSVSGLAGAKETQYFGPGTRLLVL.

Remarks on this clonotype: Germline is not matched at one junction end, which may reflect a read error. The chain carries TRBV7-9 and TRBJ2-7; D might be TRBD2 (5 bases). This CDR3 comprises 12 residues. Germline V gene data show CDR1 as SEHNR and CDR2 as FQNEAQ (reference sequence). The CDR3 loop is CASSSRGLERYF. CDR3 bases: TGTGCCAGCAGCTCCCGGGGTTTGGAGCGGTACTTC.

The CDR3 DNA is TGCGCCAGCAGCTTGGAAGGACAGGCGAATCAGCCCCAGCATTTT. Its translation: CASSLEGQANQPQHF. V and J are TRBV5-1 and TRBJ1-5, with 7 bases identical to TRBD1. This CDR3 comprises 15 residues. Germline CDR1 reads SGHRS; CDR2 reads YFSETQ. Germline trimming cut 0 bases from V and 4 bases from J; bases unmatched to any gene: 4.

CDR3: CSARGGLLGLEPQHF. CDR3 DNA: TGCAGTGCTAGAGGGGGCCTCCTTGGTTTGGAGCCCCAGCATTTT. V and J are TRBV20-1 and TRBJ1-5, with D perhaps TRBD1 (5 bases). The CDR3 spans 15 residues. The V end lost 1 base, the J end lost 8 bases, and 18 bases lay between the germline ends. Germline CDR1 and CDR2: DFQATT and SNEGSKA (reference sequence).

Notes on this clonotype: One junction end disagrees with the germline gene, perhaps due to a read error. This rearrangement joins TRBV4-1 to TRBJ1-3; D remains unclear. Germline CDR1 MGHRA, CDR2 YSYEKL. The CDR3 sequence is 15 residues long. The CDR3 region has the DNA TGCGCCAGCAGCAAAGAGGGCAACTCTGGAAACACCATATATTTT. It encodes CASSKEGNSGNTIYF.

This clonotype has a handful of counts. The chain couples TRBV6-1 to TRBJ1-6; D gene unclear. CDR1 is MNHNS, CDR2 SASEGT, per germline. The CDR3 length is 15 residues. V dropped 6 bases and J dropped 5 bases, with 14 bases sitting between them. CDR3 coding DNA: TGTGCCAGCAGGGGTCAACCACTGGATAATTCACCCCTCCACTTT. Translating it yields CASRGQPLDNSPLHF.

V usage is TRBV29-1 and J usage is TRBJ2-5, with 13 bases aligning to TRBD2. V was clipped by 6 bases and J by 5 bases; unmatched bases: 12. CDR3 size: 16 residues. Germline CDR1 is SQVTM and CDR2 is ANQGSEA. In DNA form, the CDR3 reads TGCAGCGTGAAGCTGACTAGCGGGGGGCCCGGGGAGACCCAGTACTTC. As protein: CSVKLTSGGPGETQYF.

The rearrangement links TRBV7-2 to TRBJ2-1; 11 nucleotides align to TRBD2. CDR3 length equals 16 residues. V was clipped by 3 bases and J by 4 bases; unmatched bases: 5. CDR1 and CDR2 from the germline V gene are SGHTA and FQGNSA. In DNA, the CDR3 is TGTGCCAGCAGCTTCCTAGCGGGGGGTCGGTACAATGAGCAGTTCTTC. It yields the protein CASSFLAGGRYNEQFF. Using reference TRBV7-2 and TRBJ2-1 for the parts outside the CDR3, the full variable domain is GAGVSQSPSNKVTEKGKDVELRCDPISGHTALYWYRQSLGQGLEFLIYFQGNSAPDKSGLPSDRFSAERTGGSVSTLTIQRTQQEDSAVYLCASSFLAGGRYNEQFFGPGTRLTVL.

This clonotype was observed many times. CDR3 nucleotide sequence: TGTGCCACCAAGTGGGAATCGAGCACAGATACGCAGTATTTT. Protein sequence: CATKWESSTDTQYF. This chain uses TRBV15 with TRBJ2-3; no firm D call. The germline V gene has CDR1 LNHNV and CDR2 YYDKDF (reference sequence). With 7 bases removed from V and 0 bases from J, the gap between germline ends came to 11 bases. The CDR3 length is 14 residues.

This clonotype was observed a handful of times. J is TRBJ1-6 and V is TRBV28; tentative D call: TRBD1 (6 bases). The V and J ends lost 6 bases and 0 bases respectively, with 9 bases between them. CDR1 is MDHEN, CDR2 SYDVKM, per germline. The CDR3 runs 15 residues. CDR3 region: CASRRDNSYNSPLHF. DNA for the CDR3: TGTGCCAGCAGGAGGGACAACTCCTATAATTCACCCCTCCACTTT.

This clonotype turned up a few times. The gene calls are TRBV12-3 or TRBV12-4 and TRBJ2-3; a weak D match, TRBD2 (6 bases). With 0 bases removed from V and 10 bases from J, the gap between germline ends came to 8 bases. The CDR3 loop spans 12 amino acids. The CDR3 here is CASSLARGPQYF. CDR3 coding DNA: TGTGCCAGCAGTTTAGCGCGGGGCCCGCAGTATTTT.

This clonotype was detected only a few times. The chain employs TRBV20-1 and TRBJ2-3, with 9 nucleotides matching TRBD2. The germline CDR1 and CDR2 sequences are DFQATT and SNEGSKA (reference sequence). V gave up 3 bases and J gave up 6 bases; unmatched junction bases: 10. CDR3 length: 15 amino acids. The CDR3 DNA is TGCAGTGCTAGCCGACTAGCGGTTACCCAGGATACGCAGTATTTT. It yields the protein CSASRLAVTQDTQYF.

This clonotype showed up just a few times. V gene TRBV20-1 combines with J gene TRBJ2-1; D is perhaps TRBD1 or TRBD2 (6 bases each). Germline assignment: CDR1 DFQATT and CDR2 SNEGSKA (reference sequence). Deletions cut 0 bases from V and 5 bases from J, with 17 bases between. The CDR3 spans 16 residues. This CDR3 is CSARDTGGYDHNEQFF. Here the CDR3 DNA reads TGCAGTGCTAGAGATACCGGGGGCTACGACCACAATGAGCAGTTCTTC.

The rearrangement joins TRBV7-2 to TRBJ2-7; 7 bases match TRBD2. Germline V gene sequence: CDR1 SGHTA, CDR2 FQGNSA. CDR3 length: 15 residues. The ends lost 5 bases at V and 2 bases at J; junction bases unmatched: 9. CDR3 amino acids: CASSLWGGQTYEQYV. The DNA for the CDR3 is TGTGCCAGCAGCCTCTGGGGAGGGCAAACCTACGAGCAGTACGTC.

CDR3 residues: CASSPQGLPSYEQYF. The CDR3 DNA reads TGTGCCAGCTCACCACAGGGCCTACCTTCCTACGAGCAGTACTTC. J is TRBJ2-7 and V is TRBV18; D uncertain. The CDR3 contains 15 residues. The germline V and J ends were trimmed by 1 base and 1 base, with 11 bases remaining between them. Per the germline V gene, CDR1 is KGHSH and CDR2 is LQKENI.

This chain links TRBV20-1 with TRBJ2-3, with unresolved D. The CDR3 has 14 residues. V shed 2 bases and J shed 1 base, with 10 bases lying between them. Germline-derived CDR1 and CDR2 are DFQATT and SNEGSKA (reference sequence). The CDR3 here is CSARISYGTDTQYF. For the CDR3, the DNA is TGCAGTGCTAGAATCTCATACGGCACAGATACGCAGTATTTT.

The chain recombines TRBV5-1 with TRBJ2-7; D possibly matches TRBD1 or TRBD2 (6 bases each). Per germline, CDR1 SGHRS and CDR2 YFSETQ. This CDR3 contains 15 residues. V was shortened by 0 bases and J by 8 bases, with 18 bases between the two germline ends. This chain's CDR3 is CASSLAGATPTKQYV. CDR3 DNA: TGCGCCAGCAGCTTGGCGGGGGCTACCCCTACGAAGCAGTACGTC.